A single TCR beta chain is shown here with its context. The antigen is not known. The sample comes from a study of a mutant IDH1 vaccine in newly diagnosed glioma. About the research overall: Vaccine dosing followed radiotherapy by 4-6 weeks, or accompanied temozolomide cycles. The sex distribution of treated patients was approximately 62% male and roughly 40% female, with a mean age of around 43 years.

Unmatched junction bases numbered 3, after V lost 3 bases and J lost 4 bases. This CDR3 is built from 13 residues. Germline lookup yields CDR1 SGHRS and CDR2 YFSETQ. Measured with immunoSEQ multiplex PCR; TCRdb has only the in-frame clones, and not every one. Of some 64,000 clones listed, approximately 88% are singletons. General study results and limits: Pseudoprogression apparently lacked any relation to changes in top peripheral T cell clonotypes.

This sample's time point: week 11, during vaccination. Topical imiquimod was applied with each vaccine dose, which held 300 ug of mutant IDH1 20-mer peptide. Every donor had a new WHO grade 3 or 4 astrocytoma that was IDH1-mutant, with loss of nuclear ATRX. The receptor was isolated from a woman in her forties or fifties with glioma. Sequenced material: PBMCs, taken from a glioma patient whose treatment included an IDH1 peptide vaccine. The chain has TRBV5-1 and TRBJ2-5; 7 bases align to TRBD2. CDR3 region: CASSYPGGETQYF. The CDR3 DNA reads TGCGCCAGCAGCTACCCGGGGGGAGAGACCCAGTACTTC.